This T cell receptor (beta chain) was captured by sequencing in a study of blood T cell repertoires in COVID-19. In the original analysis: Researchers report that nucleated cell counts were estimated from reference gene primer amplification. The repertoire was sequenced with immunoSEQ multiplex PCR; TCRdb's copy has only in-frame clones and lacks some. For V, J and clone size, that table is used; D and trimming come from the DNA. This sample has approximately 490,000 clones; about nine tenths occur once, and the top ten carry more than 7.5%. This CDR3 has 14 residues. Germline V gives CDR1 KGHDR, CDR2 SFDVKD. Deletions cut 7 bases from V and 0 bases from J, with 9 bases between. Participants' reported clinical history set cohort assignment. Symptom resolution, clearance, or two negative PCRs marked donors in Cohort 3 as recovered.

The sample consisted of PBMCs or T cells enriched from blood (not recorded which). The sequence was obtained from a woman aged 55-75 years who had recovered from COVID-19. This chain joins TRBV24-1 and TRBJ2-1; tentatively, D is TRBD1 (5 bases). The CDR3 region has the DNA TGTGCCACCAGGGGGCAGGGCTCCTACAATGAGCAGTTCTTC. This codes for CATRGQGSYNEQFF.